In its sample, the clone carrying this TCR beta chain was seen a few times. Its antigen remains unidentified. The germline V and J ends were trimmed by 4 bases and 5 bases, with 7 bases remaining between them. The germline gives CDR1 KGHDR, CDR2 SFDVKD. The CDR3 has 12 amino acids. This record belongs to a study of blood T cells in healthy people across ages. Study results and caveats: Per million T cells, the diversity of TCR beta decreased roughly linearly as age advanced.

Primed by a sample-barcoded 5' primer and a J-beta primer mix, a second PCR proceeded for 7 to 11 cycles. TCRdb redid the calling of the 5' RACE reads with MiXCR, one entry per CDR3 protein. The sample records some 1.4 million distinct CDR3 sequences, approximately 42% being singletons. Individuals who donated were healthy Caucasians from Russia aged roughly 6 to 95. The receptor's source is a woman between 18 and 29 years old in good health. Sequencing was performed on blood. The V call is TRBV24-1, the J call TRBJ1-2; no definite D call. DNA for the CDR3: TGTGCCACCAGTGACTACAGTTATGGCTACACCTTC. It translates to CATSDYSYGYTF.